These 31 T cell receptor beta chains were all obtained from the same sample, sequenced in a study of shared clonotypes between healthy human individuals. Generated by immunoSEQ multiplex PCR, the TCRdb table keeps only in-frame clones and is missing some. The data contain some 2,400,000 clones, approximately 96% of them singletons. The sample was naive CD4+ T cells sorted from blood. Subset specified: CD45RA+ positively selected. The origin of the receptors is a man younger than 35 in good health.

The chain recombines TRBV5-4 with TRBJ2-1; 12 bases fit TRBD1. The ends lost 1 base at V and 7 bases at J; junction bases unmatched: 6. Per the germline V gene, CDR1 is SGHNT and CDR2 is YYREEE (reference sequence). The CDR3 runs to 16 residues. This chain's CDR3 is CASSLKGQGARNEQFF. The CDR3, as DNA: TGTGCCAGCAGCTTGAAGGGACAGGGGGCGCGGAATGAGCAGTTCTTC.

This chain uses TRBV7-2 with TRBJ1-6; TRBD1 is a possible D gene (6 bases). V was trimmed by 4 bases and J by 6 bases, leaving 10 bases between them. CDR3 length: 14 amino acids. In germline, CDR1 is SGHTA, CDR2 FQGNSA. Here the CDR3 DNA reads TGTGCCAGCAGCTCCGGGACATTTAATTCACCCCTCCACTTT. Residues: CASSSGTFNSPLHF.

This chain joins TRBV19 and TRBJ2-7, with D maybe TRBD1 (5 bases). Germline loops: CDR1 LNHDA, CDR2 SQIVND (reference sequence). V lost 5 bases, J lost 0 bases, and 17 bases lay in between. The CDR3 totals 16 residues. CDR3: CASSHRGRASSYEQYF. CDR3 DNA sequence: TGTGCCAGTAGTCACCGAGGCAGGGCGAGCTCCTACGAGCAGTACTTC.

The chain is built from TRBV6-5 and TRBJ1-1; D is unclear. The CDR3 runs to 13 residues. V shed 2 bases and J shed 3 bases, with 7 bases lying between them. CDR1 is MNHEY, CDR2 SVGAGI, per germline. The CDR3 region is CASSYETHTEAFF. The DNA for the CDR3 is TGTGCCAGCAGTTACGAGACACACACTGAAGCTTTCTTT.

V gene TRBV19 combines with J gene TRBJ1-2, with 7 bases that match TRBD1. The V gene's germline CDR1 is LNHDA and CDR2 SQIVND (reference sequence). The CDR3 covers 14 residues. V gave up 7 bases and J gave up 8 bases; unmatched junction bases: 13. The CDR3 region has the DNA TGTGCCAGTACCCCCTCGGGGACAGCGGTCGGCTACACCTTC. This translates into CASTPSGTAVGYTF.

The CDR3 reads CASSPGQDSETQYF. The CDR3 bases are TGTGCCAGCTCACCCGGACAGGATTCGGAGACCCAGTACTTC. The rearrangement joins TRBV18 to TRBJ2-5, with TRBD1 matching 7 bases. Germline V lookup: CDR1 KGHSH, CDR2 LQKENI. Trimming took 3 bases from V and 5 from J; bases not matched to a gene: 6. The CDR3 contains 14 residues.

J is TRBJ1-1 and V is TRBV7-2, with TRBD1 as a possible D gene (5 bases). CDR3 length: 14 amino acids. CDR1 and CDR2 from the germline V gene are SGHTA and FQGNSA. V lost 2 bases and J lost 10, with 17 bases in between. Here the CDR3 DNA reads TGTGCCAGCAGCTTACGGGGACGGACGATTGGAGCTTTCTTT. It yields the protein CASSLRGRTIGAFF.

This rearrangement joins TRBV7-9 to TRBJ1-1; D remains ambiguous. V was clipped by 5 bases and J by 5 bases, with 12 bases between them. The CDR3 covers 13 residues. Germline loops: CDR1 SEHNR, CDR2 FQNEAQ (reference sequence). The CDR3 here is CASSPGRVTEAFF. The CDR3 DNA sequence: TGTGCCAGCAGCCCCGGGAGGGTTACTGAAGCTTTCTTT.

This clone was recorded only once. V and J are TRBV6-1 and TRBJ2-2; possible D gene TRBD1, 6 bases. Trimming shortened V by 10 bases and J by 2 bases, and 11 bases separated the two germline ends. Germline CDR1 reads MNHNS; CDR2 reads SASEGT. This CDR3 has 13 residues. The CDR3 reads CAIRGENTGELFF. CDR3 nucleotides: TGTGCCATCAGGGGAGAAAACACCGGGGAGCTGTTTTTT.

The chain links TRBV19 to TRBJ2-1; 10 bases line up with TRBD1. This CDR3 contains 14 residues. V gave up 4 bases and J gave up 4 bases; unmatched junction bases: 1. CDR1 and CDR2 (germline): LNHDA, SQIVND (reference sequence). CDR3 in DNA: TGTGCCAGTAGTACGGGACAGGGGTACAATGAGCAGTTCTTC. This gives the protein CASSTGQGYNEQFF.

The CDR3 DNA is TGTGCCAGCGGAGGGGGGAGCGGGGCCCTAGTTCAGCAGTACTTC. Translation: CASGGGSGALVQQYF. The chain carries TRBV2 and TRBJ2-7; D is perhaps TRBD2 (7 bases). Trimming stripped 8 bases from V and 8 bases from J, with 25 bases between. This CDR3 is 15 amino acids long. Germline assignment: CDR1 SNHLY and CDR2 FYNNEI.

The rearrangement links TRBV6-6 to TRBJ1-1; D remains unclear. The germline V gene has CDR1 MNHNY and CDR2 SVGAGI (reference sequence). V lost 8 bases, J lost 8 bases, and 12 bases lay in between. CDR3 length: 11 residues. CDR3 nucleotide sequence: TGTGCCAGCGGTCAAAACGAAGAAGCTTTCTTT. As protein: CASGQNEEAFF.

The J gene is TRBJ2-1, the V gene TRBV6-5; TRBD2 might be the D (7 bases). In germline, CDR1 is MNHEY, CDR2 SVGAGI. The CDR3 is 14 amino acids. V lost 6 bases and J 5 bases, leaving 14 bases between the germline ends. CDR3 region: CASSRGRGDNEQFF. DNA of the CDR3: TGTGCCAGCAGCCGGGGGAGGGGGGACAATGAGCAGTTCTTC.

The chain is built from TRBV10-3 and TRBJ2-1; D possibly matches TRBD1 or TRBD2 (5 bases each). The CDR3 consists of 13 residues. Trimming took 4 bases from V and 7 from J, leaving 11 bases between them. Germline CDR1 reads ENHRY; CDR2 reads SYGVKD. Here the CDR3 reads CAISAGTPNEQFF. The CDR3 bases are TGTGCCATCAGTGCCGGGACGCCTAATGAGCAGTTCTTC.

J is TRBJ1-1 and V is TRBV7-2; tentatively, D is TRBD1 (6 bases). CDR1 is SGHTA and CDR2 is FQGNSA in the germline V gene. The CDR3 covers 15 residues. With 6 bases removed from V and 0 bases from J, the gap between germline ends came to 14 bases. This CDR3 reads CASSIQGYMNTEAFF. In DNA, the CDR3 is TGTGCCAGCAGTATACAGGGTTACATGAACACTGAAGCTTTCTTT.

The V gene is TRBV5-4, the J gene TRBJ1-1; the D gene is possibly TRBD1 (5 bases). CDR3 length: 16 residues. The germline CDR1 and CDR2 sequences are SGHNT and YYREEE (reference sequence). V gave up 3 bases and J gave up 4 bases, with 19 bases separating them. CDR3: CASSWGVVGATTEAFF. DNA of the CDR3: TGTGCCAGCAGCTGGGGGGTAGTCGGGGCGACCACTGAAGCTTTCTTT.

The V call is TRBV15, the J call TRBJ2-7; no clear D. This CDR3 has 15 residues. Per germline, CDR1 LNHNV and CDR2 YYDKDF (reference sequence). V lost 0 bases and J lost 0, with 9 bases in between. The CDR3 is CATSRERPTSYEQYF. The CDR3 DNA sequence: TGTGCCACCAGCAGAGAACGCCCCACCTCCTACGAGCAGTACTTC. Filled out from reference TRBV15 and TRBJ2-7, the complete variable domain reads DAMVIQNPRYQVTQFGKPVTLSCSQTLNHNVMYWYQQKSSQAPKLLFHYYDKDFNNEADTPDNFQSRRPNTSFCFLDIRSPGLGDTAMYLCATSRERPTSYEQYFGPGTRLTVT.

This rearrangement joins TRBV2 to TRBJ1-1; D gene unclear. V was cut by 8 bases and J by 1 base, with 8 bases left in between. This CDR3 region has 12 residues. Germline assignment: CDR1 SNHLY and CDR2 FYNNEI. The CDR3 DNA sequence: TGTGCCAGCGGACGGACGAACACTGAAGCTTTCTTT. As protein: CASGRTNTEAFF.

The CDR3 DNA reads TGTGCCAGCTCACAGGGACTAGCGGGGAGCTACGAGCAGTACTTC. Its protein product is CASSQGLAGSYEQYF. The chain links TRBV18 to TRBJ2-7; 13 nucleotides line up with TRBD2. Germline V lookup: CDR1 KGHSH, CDR2 LQKENI. The CDR3 consists of 15 residues. V was clipped by 4 bases and J by 3 bases; unmatched bases: 3.

The chain uses TRBV5-6 and TRBJ2-2, with D unresolved. This CDR3 has 14 amino acids. V shed 3 bases and J shed 4 bases, with 10 bases lying between them. Germline V lookup: CDR1 SGHDT, CDR2 YYEEEE. The CDR3: CASSSQSFTGELFF. In nucleotides, the CDR3 is TGTGCCAGCAGCTCGCAGAGTTTCACCGGGGAGCTGTTTTTT. Complete variable domain (other parts from reference TRBV5-6 and TRBJ2-2): DAGVTQSPTHLIKTRGQQVTLRCSPKSGHDTVSWYQQALGQGPQFIFQYYEEEERQRGNFPDRFSGHQFPNYSSELNVNALLLGDSALYLCASSSQSFTGELFFGEGSRLTVL.

The J gene is TRBJ1-1, the V gene TRBV6-5; D possibly corresponds to TRBD1 (5 bases). V was cut by 6 bases and J by 11 bases, with 25 bases left in between. CDR1 MNHEY and CDR2 SVGAGI come from the germline V gene. This CDR3 comprises 15 residues. CDR3 in amino acids: CASRRTLPGPGRAFF. CDR3 in DNA: TGTGCCAGCAGGCGAACCCTGCCGGGACCCGGACGGGCTTTCTTT.

V gene TRBV6-6 combines with J gene TRBJ1-1; D is unclear. This CDR3 contains 13 residues. Trimming left V 4 bases short and J 2 bases short, with 8 bases between. Looked up from germline, CDR1 is MNHNY and CDR2 is SVGAGI (reference sequence). The CDR3 DNA is TGTGCCAGCAGTTTATTAACCAACACTGAAGCTTTCTTT. Protein: CASSLLTNTEAFF.

The chain couples TRBV30 to TRBJ2-5; TRBD2 matches at 12 bases. J gave up 5 bases and V 0 bases, and 4 bases lay outside the gene matches. Germline V lookup: CDR1 GTSNPN, CDR2 SVGIG (reference sequence). The CDR3 has 15 amino acids. CDR3 coding DNA: TGTGCCTGGAGTGTCACTAGCGGGAGGCTGGAGACCCAGTACTTC. Protein sequence: CAWSVTSGRLETQYF.

The V call is TRBV27, the J call TRBJ1-2; unclear D gene. The CDR3 has 12 residues. V shed 3 bases and J shed 6 bases, with 8 bases lying between them. Germline CDR1 reads MNHEY; CDR2 reads SMNVEV (reference sequence). CDR3 residues: CASSLQKDGYTF. CDR3 DNA: TGTGCCAGCAGTTTGCAGAAGGATGGCTACACCTTC.

The sample holds one count of this clone. The chain links TRBV5-1 to TRBJ2-3, with TRBD1 matching 9 bases. CDR3 length: 16 residues. V trimming: 2 bases; J trimming: 3 bases; junction bases outside the gene matches: 7. Germline V CDR1 and CDR2: SGHRS, YFSETQ. The CDR3: CASSFSKTGGTDTQYF. DNA of the CDR3: TGCGCCAGCAGCTTTTCAAAGACAGGGGGAACAGATACGCAGTATTTT. The complete variable domain, with remaining parts taken from reference TRBV5-1 and TRBJ2-3, reads KAGVTQTPRYLIKTRGQQVTLSCSPISGHRSVSWYQQTPGQGLQFLFEYFSETQRNKGNFPGRFSGRQFSNSRSEMNVSTLELGDSALYLCASSFSKTGGTDTQYFGPGTRLTVL.

This clone was found once. The rearrangement joins TRBV6-5 to TRBJ2-7, with a possible D match to TRBD2 (6 bases). CDR3 length: 14 amino acids. V lost 5 bases, J lost 4 bases, and 15 bases lay in between. CDR1 MNHEY and CDR2 SVGAGI come from the germline V gene. In nucleotides, the CDR3 is TGTGCCAGCAGTAAGCCGGGACTGCAATACGAGCAGTACTTC. It is translated as CASSKPGLQYEQYF.

Concerning this clone: Sequence at one end of the junction differs from germline and may be a read error. The chain combines TRBV7-7 with TRBJ2-5; D perhaps matches TRBD1 (6 bases). This CDR3 has 18 residues. CDR1 and CDR2 from the germline V gene are SSHAT and FNYEAQ (reference sequence). DNA for the CDR3: TGTGCTAGCAGCTTACCGGAACAGGGAAGGCTATTCCAAGAGACCCAGTACTTC. This translates into CASSLPEQGRLFQETQYF. Drawing the rest from reference TRBV7-7 and TRBJ2-5, the complete variable domain is GAGVSQSPRYKVTKRGQDVTLRCDPISSHATLYWYQQALGQGPEFLTYFNYEAQPDKSGLPSDRFSAERPEGSISTLTIQRTEQRDSAMYRCASSLPEQGRLFQETQYFGPGTRLLVL.

The chain joins TRBV11-2 to TRBJ2-1, with D hard to call. Trimming shortened V by 5 bases and J by 7 bases, and 15 bases separated the two germline ends. The CDR3 loop spans 14 amino acids. Germline CDR1 SGHAT, CDR2 FQNNGV. The CDR3 loop reads CASSLITGQNEQFF. The DNA for the CDR3 is TGTGCCAGCAGCCTTATAACCGGGCAGAATGAGCAGTTCTTC.

The chain joins TRBV25-1 to TRBJ2-1; D unresolved. Trimming took off 4 bases at V and 7 bases at J, with 11 bases between the two ends. The germline V gene has CDR1 MGHDK and CDR2 SYGVNS. The CDR3 sequence is 13 residues long. The CDR3 sequence: CASSASRANEQFF. In nucleotides, the CDR3 is TGTGCCAGCAGTGCCTCGAGAGCTAATGAGCAGTTCTTC.

The gene calls are TRBV6-1 and TRBJ1-1, with D maybe TRBD1 (5 bases). Germline loops: CDR1 MNHNS, CDR2 SASEGT. Between the trimmed V and J ends, which lost 5 bases and 7 bases, there was a span of 17 bases. CDR3 size: 14 residues. This CDR3 reads CASSSPGQTYEAFF. In DNA form, the CDR3 reads TGTGCCAGCAGTTCCCCGGGGCAGACTTATGAAGCTTTCTTT.

The chain combines TRBV13 with TRBJ2-5, with D possibly matching TRBD2 (6 bases). Germline CDR1 PRHDT, CDR2 FYEKMQ (reference sequence). Trimming removed 3 bases at V and 1 base at J, with 9 bases between. CDR3 length: 14 residues. The CDR3 DNA reads TGTGCCAGCAGCTTCTTGACTAGCCAAGAGACCCAGTACTTC. Translated: CASSFLTSQETQYF.